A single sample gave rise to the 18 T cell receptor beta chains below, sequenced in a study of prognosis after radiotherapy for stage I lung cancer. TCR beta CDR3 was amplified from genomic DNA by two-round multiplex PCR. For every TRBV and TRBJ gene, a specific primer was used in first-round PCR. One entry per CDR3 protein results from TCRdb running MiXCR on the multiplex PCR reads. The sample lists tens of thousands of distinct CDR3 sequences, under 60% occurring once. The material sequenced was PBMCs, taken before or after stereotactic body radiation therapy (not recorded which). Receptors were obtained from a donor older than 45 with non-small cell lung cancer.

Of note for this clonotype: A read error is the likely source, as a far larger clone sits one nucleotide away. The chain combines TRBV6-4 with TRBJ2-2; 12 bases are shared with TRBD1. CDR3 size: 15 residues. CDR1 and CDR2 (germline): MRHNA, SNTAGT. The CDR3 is CASSGRDRGPGQLFF. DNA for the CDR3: TGTGCCAGCAGTGGACGGGACAGGGGGCCCGGGCAGCTGTTTTTT.

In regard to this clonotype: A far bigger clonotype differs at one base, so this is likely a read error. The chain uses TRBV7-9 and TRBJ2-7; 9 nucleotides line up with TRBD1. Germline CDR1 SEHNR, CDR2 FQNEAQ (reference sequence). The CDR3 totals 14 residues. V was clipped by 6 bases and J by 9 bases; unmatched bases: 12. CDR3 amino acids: CASSFVDRGSRQYF. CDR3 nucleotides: TGTGCCAGCAGTTTCGTGGACAGGGGTAGTCGGCAGTACTTC.

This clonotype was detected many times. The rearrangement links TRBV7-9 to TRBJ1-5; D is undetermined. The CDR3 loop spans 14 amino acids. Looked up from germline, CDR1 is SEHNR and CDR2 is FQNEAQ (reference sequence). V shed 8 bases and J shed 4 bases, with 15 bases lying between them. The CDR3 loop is CASGNLEGNQPQHF. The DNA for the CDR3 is TGTGCCAGCGGTAATCTGGAGGGTAATCAGCCCCAGCATTTT.

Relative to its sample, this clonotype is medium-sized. CDR3 sequence reads: CASSLGPSGTGTDTQYF. The CDR3 nucleotides are TGCGCCAGCAGCTTGGGTCCTAGCGGGACAGGCACAGATACGCAGTATTTT. The genes are TRBV5-1 and TRBJ2-3, with 9 bases matching TRBD2. The CDR3 has 17 amino acids. Germline CDR1 and CDR2: SGHRS and YFSETQ. J gave up 1 base and V 0 bases, and 6 bases lay outside the gene matches.

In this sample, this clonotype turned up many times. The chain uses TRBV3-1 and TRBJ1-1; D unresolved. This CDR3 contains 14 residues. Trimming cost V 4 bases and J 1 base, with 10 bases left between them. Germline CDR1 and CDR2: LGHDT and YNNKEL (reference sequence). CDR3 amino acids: CASSPNRENTEAFF. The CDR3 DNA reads TGTGCCAGCAGCCCTAACCGGGAGAACACTGAAGCTTTCTTT.

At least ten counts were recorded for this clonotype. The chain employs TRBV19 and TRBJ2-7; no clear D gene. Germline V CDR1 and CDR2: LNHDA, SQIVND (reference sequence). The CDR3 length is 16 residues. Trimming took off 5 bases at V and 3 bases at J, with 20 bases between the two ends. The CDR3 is CASSQTLPRLHYEQYF. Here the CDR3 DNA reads TGTGCCAGTAGTCAGACTCTACCAAGACTCCACTACGAGCAGTACTTC. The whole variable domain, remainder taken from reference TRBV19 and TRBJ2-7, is DGGITQSPKYLFRKEGQNVTLSCEQNLNHDAMYWYRQDPGQGLRLIYYSQIVNDFQKGDIAEGYSVSREKKESFPLTVTSAQKNPTAFYLCASSQTLPRLHYEQYFGPGTRLTVT.

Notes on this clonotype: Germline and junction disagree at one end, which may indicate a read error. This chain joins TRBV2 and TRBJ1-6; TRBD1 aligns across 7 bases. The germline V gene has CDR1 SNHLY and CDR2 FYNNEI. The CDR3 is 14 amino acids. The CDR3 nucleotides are TGTGACAGCGAGAAGGGACAGTATAATTCACCCCTCCACTTT. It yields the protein CDSEKGQYNSPLHF.

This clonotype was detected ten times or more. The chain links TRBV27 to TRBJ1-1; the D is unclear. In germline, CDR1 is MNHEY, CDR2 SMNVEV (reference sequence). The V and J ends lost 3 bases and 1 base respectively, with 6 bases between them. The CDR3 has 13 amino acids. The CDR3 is CASSLSRNTEAFF. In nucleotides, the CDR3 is TGTGCCAGCAGTTTGAGCCGGAACACTGAAGCTTTCTTT.

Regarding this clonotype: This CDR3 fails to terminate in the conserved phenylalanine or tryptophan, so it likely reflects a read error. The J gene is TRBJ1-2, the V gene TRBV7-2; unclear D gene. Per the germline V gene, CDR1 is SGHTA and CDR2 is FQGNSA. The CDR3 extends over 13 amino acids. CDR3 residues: CASSYFGLYVYTS. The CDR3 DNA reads TGTGCCAGCAGCTATTTCGGGCTCTATGTCTACACCTCC.

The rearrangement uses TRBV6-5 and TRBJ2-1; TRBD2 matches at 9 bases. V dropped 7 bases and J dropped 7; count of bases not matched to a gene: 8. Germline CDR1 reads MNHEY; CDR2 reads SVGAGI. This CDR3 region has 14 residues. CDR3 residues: CASKMTSGPNEQFF. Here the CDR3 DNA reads TGTGCCAGCAAAATGACTAGCGGTCCAAATGAGCAGTTCTTC.

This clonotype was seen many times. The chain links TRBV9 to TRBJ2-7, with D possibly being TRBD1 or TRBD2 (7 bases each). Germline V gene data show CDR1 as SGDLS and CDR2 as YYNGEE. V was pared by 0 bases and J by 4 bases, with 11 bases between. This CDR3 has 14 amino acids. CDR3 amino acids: CASSVGQGGYEQYF. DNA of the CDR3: TGTGCCAGCAGCGTAGGGCAGGGGGGGTACGAGCAGTACTTC.

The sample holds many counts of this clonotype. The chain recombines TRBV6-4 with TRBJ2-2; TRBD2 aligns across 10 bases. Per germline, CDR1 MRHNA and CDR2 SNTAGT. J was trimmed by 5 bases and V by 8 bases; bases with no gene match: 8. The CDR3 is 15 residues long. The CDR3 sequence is CASALAGVWTGELFF. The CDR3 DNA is TGTGCCAGCGCTCTAGCGGGAGTTTGGACCGGGGAGCTGTTTTTT.

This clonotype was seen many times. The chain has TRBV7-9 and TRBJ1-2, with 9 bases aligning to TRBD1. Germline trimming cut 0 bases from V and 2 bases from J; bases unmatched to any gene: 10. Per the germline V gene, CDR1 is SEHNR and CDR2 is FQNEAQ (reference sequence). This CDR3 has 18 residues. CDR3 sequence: CASSLAPSQGASNYGYTF. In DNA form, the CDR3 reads TGTGCCAGCAGCTTAGCCCCCTCACAGGGGGCATCGAACTATGGCTACACCTTC.

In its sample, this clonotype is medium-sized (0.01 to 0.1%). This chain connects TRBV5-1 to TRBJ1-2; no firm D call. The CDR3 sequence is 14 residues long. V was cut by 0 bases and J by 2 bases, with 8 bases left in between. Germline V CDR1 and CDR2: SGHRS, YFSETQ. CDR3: CASSLDASNYGYTF. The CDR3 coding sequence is TGCGCCAGCAGCTTGGACGCTTCCAACTATGGCTACACCTTC.

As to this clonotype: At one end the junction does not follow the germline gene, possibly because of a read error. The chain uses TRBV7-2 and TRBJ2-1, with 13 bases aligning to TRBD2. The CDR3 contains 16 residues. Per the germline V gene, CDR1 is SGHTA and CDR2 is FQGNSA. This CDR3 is CASRARPGLAGVEQLF. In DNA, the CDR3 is TGTGCCAGCAGAGCTAGACCCGGACTAGCGGGAGTAGAGCAGTTATTC.

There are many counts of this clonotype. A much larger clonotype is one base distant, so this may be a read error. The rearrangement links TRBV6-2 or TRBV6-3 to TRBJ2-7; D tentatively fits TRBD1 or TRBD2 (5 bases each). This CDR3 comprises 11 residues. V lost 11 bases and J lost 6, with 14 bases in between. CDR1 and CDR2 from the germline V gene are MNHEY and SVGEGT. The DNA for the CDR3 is TGTGCCGCCCGAACGGGGCGCGAGCAGTACTTC. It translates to CAARTGREQYF.

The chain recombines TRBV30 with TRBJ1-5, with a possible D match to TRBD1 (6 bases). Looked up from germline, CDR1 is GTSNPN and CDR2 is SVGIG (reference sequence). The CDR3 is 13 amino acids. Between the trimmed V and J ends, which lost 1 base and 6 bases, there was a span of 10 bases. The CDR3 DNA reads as TGTGCCTGGAGTGGCGGAGGGGGTCAGCCCCAGCATTTT. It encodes CAWSGGGGQPQHF.

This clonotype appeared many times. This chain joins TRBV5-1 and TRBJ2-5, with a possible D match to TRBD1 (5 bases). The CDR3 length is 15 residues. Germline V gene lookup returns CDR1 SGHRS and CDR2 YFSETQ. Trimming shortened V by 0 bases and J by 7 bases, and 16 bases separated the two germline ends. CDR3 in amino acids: CASSLALGRLRTQYF. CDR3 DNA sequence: TGCGCCAGCAGCTTGGCTTTGGGGCGGCTTCGGACCCAGTACTTC.